This TCR beta chain was obtained from a study of T cells after yellow fever vaccination. Overall study results and limits: Peaking faster, on day 5 versus 15, the secondary response was nonetheless weaker. Post-booster repertoires contained most primary-vaccination clones again (approximately 95% CD4, about 90% CD8).

Notes on this clonotype: Its antigen remains unknown.

Via MiXCR, TCRdb re-called the 5' RACE reads, giving one row per CDR3 protein. The sample holds under 350,000 distinct CDR3 sequences, over 4% seen once. Germline V CDR1 and CDR2: LGHNA, YSLEER. The V end was cut by 4 bases, the J end by 2 bases, with 12 bases between. CDR3 size: 16 residues. The gene calls are TRBV4-3 and TRBJ2-6; D is possibly TRBD1 (6 bases). Specimen: PBMCs, collected 5 days after the yellow fever booster vaccination. The receptor's source is a man younger than 35 who received the YFV17D yellow fever vaccine. The CDR3 loop is CASSPGTLAGANVLTF. The CDR3, as DNA: TGCGCCAGCAGCCCCGGGACACTAGCTGGGGCCAACGTCCTGACTTTC.